This T cell receptor beta chain derives from a study of shared clonotypes between healthy human individuals. Findings and caveats of the study: Specimens sampled were limited to blood, with tissue repertoires likely differing. Clonotype sharing among the donors was expected to vary with sequencing depth.

The study drew all its donors from Caucasian adults living in Nashville, Tennessee. The CDR3 spans 13 residues. V dropped 4 bases and J dropped 3 bases, with 8 bases sitting between them. The V gene's germline CDR1 is SGHDT and CDR2 YYEEEE. The data were produced by immunoSEQ multiplex PCR, yet TCRdb's version contains in-frame clones alone and is incomplete. The table lists 520,000 or so clones, approximately 79% of them singletons. Turning to this clone: Its specificity is not known. In the same sample, other DNA sequences code for this CDR3.

The sequenced sample consisted of PBMCs. The chain carries TRBV5-6 and TRBJ2-1; the D gene is possibly TRBD1 (6 bases). The TCR sequence derives from a woman aged 40 to 49 in good health. Some clones in this sample may be carry-over from other donors' samples. CDR3 bases: TGTGCCAGCAGCCCGGACAGCTACAATGAGCAGTTCTTC. Translating it yields CASSPDSYNEQFF.